The 13 T cell receptor beta chains below were found in one sample sequenced in a study of beta chain features in type 1 diabetes. The entirety of the isolated RNA underwent reverse transcription, so expressed TCRB transcripts were sequenced. Sequencing used immunoSEQ multiplex PCR; TCRdb keeps in-frame clones, though not all of them. The sample yields over 150,000 clones, about 9.4% seen once. Study-level points and caveats: Shortening that was moderate but significant affected the TCRB CDR3s of Type 1 diabetes patients in all four CD4+ subsets.

The antigens these receptors bind are not known. The sequenced material came from central memory CD4+ T cells from blood. The receptors were sampled from a man under 40 with type 1 diabetes.

The sample holds a few counts of this clone. The chain uses TRBV11-2 and TRBJ2-7, with D tentatively TRBD2 (6 bases). This CDR3 is 14 amino acids long. Trimming removed 2 bases from V and 3 bases from J, with 11 bases in between. In germline, CDR1 is SGHAT, CDR2 FQNNGV. This CDR3 reads CASSLSAGNYEQYF. The DNA for the CDR3 is TGTGCCAGCAGCTTAAGTGCGGGGAACTACGAGCAGTACTTC.

This clone was seen a few times. The genes are TRBV5-1 and TRBJ2-3; perhaps TRBD2 as D (6 bases). The germline V gene has CDR1 SGHRS and CDR2 YFSETQ. The CDR3 length is 14 residues. With 5 bases removed from V and 1 base from J, the gap between germline ends came to 11 bases. The CDR3 region has the DNA TGCGCCAGCAGAGTGGAGGGAGGCACAGATACGCAGTATTTT. This gives the protein CASRVEGGTDTQYF.

This clone was counted between two and nine times. The chain uses TRBV19 and TRBJ2-1; D gene ambiguous. Trimming stripped 7 bases from V and 2 bases from J, with 15 bases between. Germline CDR1 and CDR2: LNHDA and SQIVND (reference sequence). This CDR3 contains 15 residues. The CDR3 DNA reads TGTGCCAGTACCCTCCGGAGTATCGCCTACAATGAGCAGTTCTTC. Its protein product is CASTLRSIAYNEQFF.

This clone appeared a few times. The V gene is TRBV7-8, the J gene TRBJ2-5; maybe TRBD1 (5 bases). Germline loops: CDR1 SGHVS, CDR2 FQNEAQ. Trimming shortened V by 1 base and J by 4 bases, and 13 bases separated the two germline ends. The CDR3 loop spans 15 amino acids. This chain's CDR3 is CASSLVETQGETQYF. DNA of the CDR3: TGTGCCAGCAGCTTAGTTGAGACGCAGGGAGAGACCCAGTACTTC.

This clone has just a few counts. V usage is TRBV6-6 and J usage is TRBJ2-5, with 7 bases matching TRBD2. This CDR3 has 14 residues. Germline values: CDR1 MNHNY, CDR2 SVGAGI (reference sequence). The V segment lost 2 bases and the J segment 2 bases; nucleotides outside the gene matches: 2. CDR3 sequence (DNA): TGTGCCAGCAGTTACAGCGGGAAGCAAGAGACCCAGTACTTC. Protein: CASSYSGKQETQYF.

The gene calls are TRBV20-1 and TRBJ2-7; tentative D call: TRBD2 (5 bases). V was shortened by 6 bases and J by 3 bases, with 9 bases between the two germline ends. The CDR3 length is 11 residues. CDR1 is DFQATT, CDR2 SNEGSKA, per germline (reference sequence). For the CDR3, the DNA is TGCAGTGCCCCGGGGTACTACGAGCAGTACTTC. Translated, it gives CSAPGYYEQYF.

The J gene is TRBJ2-6, the V gene TRBV4-1; 7 bases map to TRBD1. From germline, CDR1 is MGHRA and CDR2 YSYEKL. The J segment lost 2 bases and the V segment lost 2 bases, leaving 3 bases of the junction unmatched. This CDR3 has 16 amino acids. The CDR3 protein is CASSQPDRAGANVLTF. The CDR3 nucleotides are TGCGCCAGCAGCCAACCCGACAGGGCTGGGGCCAACGTCCTGACTTTC.

The chain recombines TRBV28 with TRBJ2-3; the match to TRBD2 covers 10 bases. J gave up 0 bases and V 6 bases, and 0 bases lay outside the gene matches. The length of the CDR3 is 14 residues. CDR1 is MDHEN, CDR2 SYDVKM, per germline. DNA of the CDR3: TGTGCCAGCAGGACTAGCGGGAGCACAGATACGCAGTATTTT. Protein: CASRTSGSTDTQYF.

V usage is TRBV30 and J usage is TRBJ1-3, with D tentatively TRBD1 (5 bases). Per germline, CDR1 GTSNPN and CDR2 SVGIG (reference sequence). The ends were cut back, 3 bases at V and 0 bases at J, with 9 bases in the middle. The CDR3 extends over 14 amino acids. The CDR3 nucleotides are TGTGCCTGGAGACGGGGGAGCTCTGGAAACACCATATATTTT. The encoded protein is CAWRRGSSGNTIYF.

In its sample, this clone was seen a few times. The V and J genes are TRBV18 and TRBJ2-7; maybe TRBD1 (5 bases). The V gene's germline CDR1 is KGHSH and CDR2 LQKENI. This CDR3 is built from 16 residues. The V end lost 4 bases, the J end lost 0 bases, and 16 bases lay between the germline ends. The CDR3: CASSLLRGGSSYEQYF. The DNA of the CDR3 is TGTGCCAGCTCACTCCTTAGGGGTGGTAGCTCCTACGAGCAGTACTTC.

This clone turned up a few times. The chain couples TRBV29-1 to TRBJ1-2, with 8 bases matching TRBD1. The V segment lost 7 bases and the J segment 6 bases; nucleotides outside the gene matches: 7. The germline V gene has CDR1 SQVTM and CDR2 ANQGSEA. The CDR3 extends over 12 amino acids. CDR3 in amino acids: CSGGQGHDGYTF. The CDR3 DNA sequence: TGCAGCGGCGGACAGGGACACGATGGCTACACCTTC. The full variable domain, its missing parts supplied by reference TRBV29-1 and TRBJ1-2, is SAVISQKPSRDICQRGTSLTIQCQVDSQVTMMFWYRQQPGQSLTLIATANQGSEATYESGFVIDKFPISRPNLTFSTLTVSNMSPEDSSIYLCSGGQGHDGYTFGSGTRLTVV.

This clone has a handful of counts. This chain connects TRBV18 to TRBJ2-7; the match to TRBD2 covers 7 bases. Germline assignment: CDR1 KGHSH and CDR2 LQKENI. CDR3 length: 16 residues. Trimming at V came to 2 bases and at J to 2 bases, leaving 9 bases not matched to a gene. The CDR3 DNA follows: TGTGCCAGCTCACCATTTGGGGGGGGTATGGCCTACGAGCAGTACTTC. Residues: CASSPFGGGMAYEQYF.

The V call is TRBV6-5, the J call TRBJ2-1, with D unclear. V was shortened by 7 bases and J by 5 bases, with 9 bases between the two germline ends. This CDR3 is built from 12 residues. Looked up from germline, CDR1 is MNHEY and CDR2 is SVGAGI. DNA of the CDR3: TGTGCCAGCAACTCGCGTAACAATGAGCAGTTCTTC. Protein: CASNSRNNEQFF.